This TCR beta chain was sequenced in a study of cytomegalovirus exposure and HLA in healthy donors. Broader study findings: Using the classifier, cytomegalovirus status was reportedly diagnosed with high specificity and sensitivity. The tendency of first-cohort TCR clusters to co-occur in the 120 or so validation repertoires was the finding of a later analysis.

As concerns this clone: Its antigen remains unknown.

Repertoires were generated with immunoSEQ multiplex PCR, while TCRdb's copy carries only in-frame clones and drops some. The sample records some 140,000 clones, 70% to 90% being singletons. The junction had 5 bases not matched to a gene; V was cut back by 5 bases and J by 7 bases. This CDR3 region has 14 residues. CDR1 and CDR2 (germline): MNHNS, SASEGT. The V gene is TRBV6-1, the J gene TRBJ1-2; 12 bases map to TRBD1. The clonotype originates from a man aged 18-30 years in good health and CMV-seronegative. Specimen: PBMCs. Here the CDR3 reads CASSPGQGAGGYTF. DNA for the CDR3: TGTGCCAGCAGTCCGGGACAGGGGGCGGGTGGCTACACCTTC.